Below are 15 T cell receptor beta chains sequenced from a single sample in a study of cytomegalovirus exposure and HLA in healthy donors (dated by TCRdb to about 2017). Library preparation employed the immunoSEQ multiplex PCR assay. TCRdb limited this immuneACCESS table to in-frame rearrangements with V and J called. A share of clones is missing; checked studies link under half to unresolved V genes, and the rest is unexplained. Across this sample there are more than 95,000 clones, with about nine tenths seen only once. About 2% of the sample is held by the ten biggest clonotypes. Sequenced material: PBMCs. These receptors all come from a woman under 30 in good health and CMV-seronegative.

The chain links TRBV18 to TRBJ1-2; possible D gene TRBD1, 6 bases. V was trimmed by 6 bases and J by 1 base, leaving 18 bases between them. This CDR3 comprises 16 residues. Germline CDR1 KGHSH, CDR2 LQKENI. The CDR3 sequence: CASSLGQPHSNYGYTF. In DNA, the CDR3 is TGTGCCAGCTCTCTCGGACAGCCTCACAGTAACTATGGCTACACCTTC.

This clone was picked up one time. The chain uses TRBV2 and TRBJ2-4, with D maybe TRBD1 (6 bases). The CDR3 has 17 amino acids. Germline CDR1 is SNHLY and CDR2 is FYNNEI. Deletions cut 6 bases from V and 4 bases from J, with 22 bases between. The CDR3 DNA sequence: TGTGCCAGCAGCCGGTACTTAGGACAGCCAATAAAAAACATTCAGTACTTC. This gives the protein CASSRYLGQPIKNIQYF. Using reference TRBV2 and TRBJ2-4 for the parts outside the CDR3, the full variable domain is EPEVTQTPSHQVTQMGQEVILRCVPISNHLYFYWYRQILGQKVEFLVSFYNNEISEKSEIFDDQFSVERPDGSNFTLKIRSTKLEDSAMYFCASSRYLGQPIKNIQYFGAGTRLSVL.

J is TRBJ2-1 and V is TRBV28; maybe TRBD2 (6 bases). Looked up from germline, CDR1 is MDHEN and CDR2 is SYDVKM. Deletions cut 6 bases from V and 5 bases from J, with 14 bases between. The CDR3 sequence is 14 residues long. CDR3 in amino acids: CASREGLADNEQFF. CDR3 DNA sequence: TGTGCCAGCAGGGAGGGACTGGCCGACAATGAGCAGTTCTTC.

This chain links TRBV4-2 with TRBJ2-4; 12 bases are a match to TRBD1. The CDR3 runs 20 residues. Trimming took 1 base from V and 2 from J; bases not matched to a gene: 12. Germline assignment: CDR1 LGHNA and CDR2 YNFKEQ. The CDR3 DNA reads TGTGCCAGCAGCCAAGTTACGGGACAGGGGGCCTCTAGCACCAAAAACATTCAGTACTTC. Its protein product is CASSQVTGQGASSTKNIQYF.

The chain is built from TRBV19 and TRBJ2-1; 11 nucleotides agree with TRBD2. CDR3 size: 15 residues. Trimming cost V 5 bases and J 8 bases; bases outside gene matches: 8. CDR1 is LNHDA and CDR2 is SQIVND in the germline V gene (reference sequence). DNA of the CDR3: TGTGCCAGTAGTCTCATGCTAGCGGGAGGCCATGAGCAGTTCTTC. Protein product: CASSLMLAGGHEQFF. The variable domain in full, with the rest retrieved from reference TRBV19 and TRBJ2-1, is DGGITQSPKYLFRKEGQNVTLSCEQNLNHDAMYWYRQDPGQGLRLIYYSQIVNDFQKGDIAEGYSVSREKKESFPLTVTSAQKNPTAFYLCASSLMLAGGHEQFFGPGTRLTVL.

V usage is TRBV6-5 and J usage is TRBJ2-3, with D maybe TRBD2 (7 bases). V lost 5 bases, J lost 3 bases, and 12 bases lay in between. Per germline, CDR1 MNHEY and CDR2 SVGAGI. The CDR3 has 14 residues. Here the CDR3 DNA reads TGTGCCAGCAGTGGGAGGGGGAAGACAGATACGCAGTATTTT. It codes for CASSGRGKTDTQYF.

This sequence joins TRBV29-1 and TRBJ1-1; no definite D call. CDR3 length: 13 residues. The ends were cut back, 7 bases at V and 0 bases at J, with 12 bases in the middle. CDR1 and CDR2 (germline): SQVTM, ANQGSEA. CDR3 in amino acids: CSGGLNMNTEAFF. The CDR3 DNA sequence: TGCAGCGGAGGACTTAACATGAACACTGAAGCTTTCTTT.

The gene calls are TRBV9 and TRBJ2-1; 9 bases agree with TRBD2. Trimming cost V 4 bases and J 7 bases; bases outside gene matches: 12. This CDR3 region has 16 residues. In germline, CDR1 is SGDLS, CDR2 YYNGEE. In nucleotides, the CDR3 is TGTGCCAGCAGCCCTCTAGGGGGACTAGCCTCAAATGAGCAGTTCTTC. This gives the protein CASSPLGGLASNEQFF.

With regard to this clone: Other DNA variants within this sample encode the same CDR3. The chain has TRBV27 and TRBJ2-7; possible D gene TRBD1, 6 bases. There are 12 residues in the CDR3. Trimming removed 5 bases at V and 4 bases at J, with 9 bases between. From germline, CDR1 is MNHEY and CDR2 SMNVEV (reference sequence). CDR3 region: CASSPTGYEQYF. DNA for the CDR3: TGTGCCAGCAGTCCGACAGGATACGAGCAGTACTTC.

The genes are TRBV7-9 and TRBJ2-5, with TRBD1 matching 8 bases. Germline V CDR1 and CDR2: SEHNR, FQNEAQ (reference sequence). Unmatched junction bases numbered 5, after V lost 5 bases and J lost 3 bases. This CDR3 contains 14 residues. DNA for the CDR3: TGTGCCAGCAGCAACCGACAGGGGAAAGAGACCCAGTACTTC. Protein: CASSNRQGKETQYF. Combining the CDR3 with reference TRBV7-9 and TRBJ2-5 gives the whole variable domain DTGVSQNPRHKITKRGQNVTFRCDPISEHNRLYWYRQTLGQGPEFLTYFQNEAQLEKSRLLSDRFSAERPKGSFSTLEIQRTEQGDSAMYLCASSNRQGKETQYFGPGTRLLVL.

The count of this clone is one. The chain has TRBV5-1 and TRBJ2-5, with no clear D. V dropped 1 base and J dropped 2 bases, with 9 bases sitting between them. The CDR3 spans 14 residues. Germline CDR1 and CDR2: SGHRS and YFSETQ. The DNA of the CDR3 is TGCGCCAGCAGCTTGTCGGCAGGACAAGAGACCCAGTACTTC. Translation: CASSLSAGQETQYF.

The chain combines TRBV30 with TRBJ2-1, with a possible D match to TRBD2 (6 bases). V lost 7 bases and J lost 3, with 16 bases in between. The CDR3 extends over 14 amino acids. Germline values: CDR1 GTSNPN, CDR2 SVGIG (reference sequence). The DNA of the CDR3 is TGTGCCTACACTACGGGACTGAGCTACAATGAGCAGTTCTTC. Residues: CAYTTGLSYNEQFF.

CDR3 in amino acids: CASSRDIGLAIHNEQFF. CDR3 bases: TGCGCCAGCAGCCGGGATATCGGACTAGCAATCCACAATGAGCAGTTCTTC. The chain is built from TRBV5-1 and TRBJ2-1, with TRBD2 matching 8 bases. V lost 4 bases and J lost 5; bases outside the gene matches: 14. The CDR3 totals 17 residues. Germline V CDR1 and CDR2: SGHRS, YFSETQ.

The J gene is TRBJ2-1, the V gene TRBV5-6; 9 bases match TRBD2. The germline CDR1 and CDR2 sequences are SGHDT and YYEEEE. The trim removed 0 bases at V and 4 bases at J, leaving 8 bases unmatched. The CDR3 totals 17 residues. The CDR3 DNA follows: TGTGCCAGCAGCTTGGGTAGCGGGAGCGACCTTTACAATGAGCAGTTCTTC. Translation: CASSLGSGSDLYNEQFF.

This clone was found once. This chain connects TRBV2 to TRBJ2-5; 12 bases map to TRBD2. V lost 7 bases to trimming and J lost 2 bases; unmatched junction nucleotides: 5. This CDR3 spans 15 amino acids. In germline, CDR1 is SNHLY, CDR2 FYNNEI. The CDR3 bases are TGTGCCAGCACCCCGGGACTAGCGGGTCAAGAGACCCAGTACTTC. The encoded protein is CASTPGLAGQETQYF.